This TCR beta chain was obtained from a study of cytomegalovirus exposure and HLA in healthy donors. J gave up 2 bases and V 2 bases, and 0 bases lay outside the gene matches. The CDR3 has 14 amino acids. Germline V CDR1 and CDR2: MNHEY, SVGAGI. 60 Vbeta and 13 Jbeta primers were used in PCR. Data came from immunoSEQ multiplex PCR; TCRdb stores just in-frame clones and leaves some out. The table shows about 100,000 clones, with around three quarters occurring only once. Details on this clone: What it binds is not known.

Study-wide findings and caveats: Researchers reported from a later analysis that most CMV-associated TCR beta chains appeared HLA-restricted. Sequencing depth across donors, presence/absence analyses assumed, was roughly uniform. The likely origin of a cluster of highly shared sequence variants was a sequencing artifact.

The sequenced sample was PBMCs. This receptor was identified in a man aged 25-45 years in good health and CMV-seronegative. The chain is built from TRBV6-5 and TRBJ2-7; 10 bases align to TRBD2. CDR3 sequence reads: CASSYGTSAYEQYF. CDR3 nucleotides: TGTGCCAGCAGTTACGGGACTAGCGCCTACGAGCAGTACTTC.